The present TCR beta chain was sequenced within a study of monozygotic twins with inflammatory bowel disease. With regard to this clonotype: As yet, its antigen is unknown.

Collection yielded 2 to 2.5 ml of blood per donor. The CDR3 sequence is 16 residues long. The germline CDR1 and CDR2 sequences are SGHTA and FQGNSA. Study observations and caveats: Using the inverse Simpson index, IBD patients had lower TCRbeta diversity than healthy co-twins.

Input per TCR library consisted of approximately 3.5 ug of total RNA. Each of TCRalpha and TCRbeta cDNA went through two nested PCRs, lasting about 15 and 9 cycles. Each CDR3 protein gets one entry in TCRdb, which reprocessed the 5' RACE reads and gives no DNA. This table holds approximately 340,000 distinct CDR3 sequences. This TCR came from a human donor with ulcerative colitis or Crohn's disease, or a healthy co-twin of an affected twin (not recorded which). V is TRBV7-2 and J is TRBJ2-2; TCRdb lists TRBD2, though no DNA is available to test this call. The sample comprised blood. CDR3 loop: CASSPTSGIATGELFF.